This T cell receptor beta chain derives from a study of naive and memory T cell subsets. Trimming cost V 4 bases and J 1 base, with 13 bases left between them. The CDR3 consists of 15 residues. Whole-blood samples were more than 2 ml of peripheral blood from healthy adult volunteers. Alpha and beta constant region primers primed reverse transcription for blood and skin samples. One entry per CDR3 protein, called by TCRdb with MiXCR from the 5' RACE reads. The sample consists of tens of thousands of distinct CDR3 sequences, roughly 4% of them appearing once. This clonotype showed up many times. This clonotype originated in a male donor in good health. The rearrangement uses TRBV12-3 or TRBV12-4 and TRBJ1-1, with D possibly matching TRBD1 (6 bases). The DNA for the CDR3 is TGTGCCAGCAGTTCGCGGACAGCTAGGAACACTGAAGCTTTCTTT. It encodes CASSSRTARNTEAFF.